This TCR beta chain originates from a study of naive and memory T cell subsets. This clonotype was seen only a few times. Its specificity is not known. General observations from the study: Over 95% of naive TCR sequences appeared only once, unlike memory subsets. Naive repertoires, especially CD8, held a few larger clonotypes, possibly memory cells re-expressing CD45RA.

The CDR3 loop spans 17 amino acids. Germline loops: CDR1 MDHEN, CDR2 SYDVKM. Deletions cut 6 bases from V and 1 base from J, with 22 bases between. An equimolar mix of two oligonucleotides served as the beta constant-region primer for TRBC1 and TRBC2. The ligated cDNA underwent four PCR rounds using SP2 and nested alpha and beta constant-region primers. TCRdb re-derived calls from the UMI-ligation and nested PCR reads in MiXCR, one entry per CDR3 protein. The data show over 130,000 distinct CDR3 sequences, 15% to 25% seen once. Cells stained for CD3, CD4, CD8, CD45RA, CD27 and viability were sorted into four CD45RA/CD27 subsets.

Sequencing was carried out using naive CD8+ T cells from blood. This TCR was sampled from a human donor in good health. J is TRBJ2-7 and V is TRBV28; the D call may be TRBD1 or TRBD2 (5 bases each). The CDR3 nucleotides read TGTGCCAGCAGCGTACCGGGACCCACCCCAGAATCCTACGAGCAGTACTTC. The encoded protein is CASSVPGPTPESYEQYF.